A selection of T cell receptor beta chains follows, all from one sample in a study of human T cells and chemical hapten exposure. Each CDR3 protein is one row after TCRdb ran MiXCR on the RACE reads. The sample holds about 110,000 distinct CDR3 sequences, 30% to 35% seen once. The material was whole blood, obtained in connection with sensitization to the hapten diphenylcyclopropenone (DPC). The source is a man aged 35 to 55 with alopecia areata. Some clones in this sample may be carry-over from other donors' samples. The CDR3 runs from the conserved cysteine through the conserved F or W.

CDR3aa: CASSYAIQGGTEAFF; j_gene: TRBJ1-1; v_gene: TRBV6-2/TRBV6-3
CDR3aa: CAIRTVLLGSGANVLTF; j_gene: TRBJ2-6; v_gene: TRBV10-3
CDR3aa: CSVPRALPYNEQFF; j_gene: TRBJ2-1; v_gene: TRBV29-1
CDR3aa: CAWSTGTSYEQYF; j_gene: TRBJ2-7; v_gene: TRBV30
CDR3aa: CSARMEERGDQPQHF; j_gene: TRBJ1-5; v_gene: TRBV20-1
CDR3aa: CASSLAGTVNIQYF; j_gene: TRBJ2-4; v_gene: TRBV5-6
CDR3aa: CASSSLGMEQFF; j_gene: TRBJ2-1; v_gene: TRBV12-3/TRBV12-4
CDR3aa: CANRPGTSGRLGLQETQYF; j_gene: TRBJ2-5; v_gene: TRBV14
CDR3aa: CASSESSYRVKNTEAFF; j_gene: TRBJ1-1; v_gene: TRBV6-5
CDR3aa: CASSLGGSEQFF; j_gene: TRBJ2-1; v_gene: TRBV27
CDR3aa: CASSQDGLAANIQYF; j_gene: TRBJ2-4; v_gene: TRBV4-3
CDR3aa: CASSSWTDSTNEKLFF; j_gene: TRBJ1-4; v_gene: TRBV7-2
CDR3aa: CASSLLAGAVQETQYF; j_gene: TRBJ2-5; v_gene: TRBV12-3/TRBV12-4
CDR3aa: CATGQDYGYTF; j_gene: TRBJ1-2; v_gene: TRBV28
CDR3aa: CSVELRADNPQREKLFF; j_gene: TRBJ1-4; v_gene: TRBV29-1
CDR3aa: CASSLDRGLADTQYF; j_gene: TRBJ2-3; v_gene: TRBV5-1
CDR3aa: CATSRDTGSGANVLTF; j_gene: TRBJ2-6; v_gene: TRBV15
CDR3aa: CATRDSRLRTDTQYF; j_gene: TRBJ2-3; v_gene: TRBV24-1
CDR3aa: CSASLPGRTRGEQFF; j_gene: TRBJ2-1; v_gene: TRBV20-1
CDR3aa: CASSLGGQGRAFF; j_gene: TRBJ1-1; v_gene: TRBV7-2
CDR3aa: CASSVTGGAETQYF; j_gene: TRBJ2-5; v_gene: TRBV9
CDR3aa: CASKKGTDTQYF; j_gene: TRBJ2-3; v_gene: TRBV12-3/TRBV12-4
CDR3aa: CASGTSPQGTQYF; j_gene: TRBJ2-5; v_gene: TRBV6-5
CDR3aa: CASSLGDSHYGYTF; j_gene: TRBJ1-2; v_gene: TRBV18
CDR3aa: CASSYPGARGPDTQYF; j_gene: TRBJ2-3; v_gene: TRBV6-5
CDR3aa: CATSDGLTNEQFF; j_gene: TRBJ2-1; v_gene: TRBV24-1
CDR3aa: CASSSGLAGGITGELFF; j_gene: TRBJ2-2; v_gene: TRBV5-1
CDR3aa: CASSLFARLAGDSTDTQYF; j_gene: TRBJ2-3; v_gene: TRBV27
CDR3aa: CASSFAGQNLFNQPQHF; j_gene: TRBJ1-5; v_gene: TRBV6-2/TRBV6-3
CDR3aa: CAAIEQGSNEKLFF; j_gene: TRBJ1-4; v_gene: TRBV6-8
CDR3aa: CASSFIDTQYF; j_gene: TRBJ2-3; v_gene: TRBV28
CDR3aa: CASSPAPGNSGNTIYF; j_gene: TRBJ1-3; v_gene: TRBV18
CDR3aa: CASSQDGGEGGGEQYF; j_gene: TRBJ2-7; v_gene: TRBV4-3
CDR3aa: CASSGSAGGEADTQYF; j_gene: TRBJ2-3; v_gene: TRBV25-1
CDR3aa: CASSKLLHEGANVLTF; j_gene: TRBJ2-6; v_gene: TRBV21-1
CDR3aa: CASSLSTGNGYTF; j_gene: TRBJ1-2; v_gene: TRBV28
CDR3aa: CSARKPGAGGSYGYTF; j_gene: TRBJ1-2; v_gene: TRBV20-1
CDR3aa: CASSLSSGRGAGELFF; j_gene: TRBJ2-2; v_gene: TRBV28
CDR3aa: CASSDGGQGNIQYF; j_gene: TRBJ2-4; v_gene: TRBV18
CDR3aa: CASSLPGPMTNTQYF; j_gene: TRBJ2-3; v_gene: TRBV28